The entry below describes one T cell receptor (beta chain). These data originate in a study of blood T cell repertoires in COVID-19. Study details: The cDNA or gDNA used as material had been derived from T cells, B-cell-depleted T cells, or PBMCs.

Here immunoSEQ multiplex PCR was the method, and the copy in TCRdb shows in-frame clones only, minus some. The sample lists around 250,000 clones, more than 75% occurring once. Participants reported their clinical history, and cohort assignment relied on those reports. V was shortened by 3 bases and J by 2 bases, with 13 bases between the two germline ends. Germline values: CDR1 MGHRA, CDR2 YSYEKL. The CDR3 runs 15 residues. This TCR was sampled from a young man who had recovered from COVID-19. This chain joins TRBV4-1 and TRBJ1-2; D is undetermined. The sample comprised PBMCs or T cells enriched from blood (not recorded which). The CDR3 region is CASSHRYSPNYGYTF. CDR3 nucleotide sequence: TGCGCCAGCAGCCACCGGTACAGTCCAAACTATGGCTACACCTTC.